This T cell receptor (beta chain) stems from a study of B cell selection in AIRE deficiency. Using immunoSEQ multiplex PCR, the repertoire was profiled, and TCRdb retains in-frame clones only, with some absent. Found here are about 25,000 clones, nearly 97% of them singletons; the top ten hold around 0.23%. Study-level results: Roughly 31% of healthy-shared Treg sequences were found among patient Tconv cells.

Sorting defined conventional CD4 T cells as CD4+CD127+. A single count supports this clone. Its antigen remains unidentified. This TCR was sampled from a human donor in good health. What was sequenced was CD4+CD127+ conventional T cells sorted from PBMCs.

The CDR3: CASSQRAVSGGYGYTF. The CDR3 DNA is TGTGCCAGCTCCCAACGGGCGGTCTCCGGGGGGTATGGCTACACCTTC. This sequence joins TRBV18 and TRBJ1-2; a weak D match, TRBD1 (5 bases). From germline, CDR1 is KGHSH and CDR2 LQKENI. V was trimmed by 6 bases and J by 5 bases, leaving 22 bases between them. This CDR3 contains 16 residues. The full variable domain, its missing parts supplied by reference TRBV18 and TRBJ1-2, is NAGVMQNPRHLVRRRGQEARLRCSPMKGHSHVYWYRQLPEEGLKFMVYLQKENIIDESGMPKERFSAEFPKEGPSILRIQQVVRGDSAAYFCASSQRAVSGGYGYTFGSGTRLTVV.